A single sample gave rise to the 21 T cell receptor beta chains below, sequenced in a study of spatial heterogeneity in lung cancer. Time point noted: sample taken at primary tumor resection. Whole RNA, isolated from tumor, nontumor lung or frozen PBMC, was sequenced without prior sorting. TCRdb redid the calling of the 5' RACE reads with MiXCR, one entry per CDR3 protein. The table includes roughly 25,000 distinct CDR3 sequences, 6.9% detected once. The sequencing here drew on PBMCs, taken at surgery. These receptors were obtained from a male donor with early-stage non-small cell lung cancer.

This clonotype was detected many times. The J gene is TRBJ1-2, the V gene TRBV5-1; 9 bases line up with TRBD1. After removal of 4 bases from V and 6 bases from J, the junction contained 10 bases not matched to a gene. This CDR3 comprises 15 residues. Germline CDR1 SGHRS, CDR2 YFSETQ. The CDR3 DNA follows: TGCGCCAGCAGCCCAGACGGGACAGGGAACAATGGCTACACCTTC. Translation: CASSPDGTGNNGYTF.

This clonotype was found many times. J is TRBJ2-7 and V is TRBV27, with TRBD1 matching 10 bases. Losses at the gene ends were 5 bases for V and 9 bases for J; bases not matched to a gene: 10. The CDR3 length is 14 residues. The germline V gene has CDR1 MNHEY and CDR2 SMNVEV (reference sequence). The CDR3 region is CASSLTGTGAGQYF. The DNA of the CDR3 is TGTGCCAGCAGTCTTACCGGGACAGGGGCCGGGCAGTACTTC.

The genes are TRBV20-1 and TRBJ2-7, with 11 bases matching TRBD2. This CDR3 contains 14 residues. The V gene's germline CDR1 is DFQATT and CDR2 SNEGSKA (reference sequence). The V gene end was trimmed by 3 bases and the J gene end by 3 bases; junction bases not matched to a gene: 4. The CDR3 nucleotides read TGCAGTGCTAGCCCTAGCGGGAGGTACTACGAGCAGTACTTC. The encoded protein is CSASPSGRYYEQYF.

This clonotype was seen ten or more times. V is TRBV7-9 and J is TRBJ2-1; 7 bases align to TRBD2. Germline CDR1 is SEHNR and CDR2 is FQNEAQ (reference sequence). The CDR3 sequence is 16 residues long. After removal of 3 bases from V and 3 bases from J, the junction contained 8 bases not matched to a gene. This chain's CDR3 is CASSLSTSENYNEQFF. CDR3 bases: TGTGCCAGCAGCTTGTCTACTAGCGAAAACTACAATGAGCAGTTCTTC.

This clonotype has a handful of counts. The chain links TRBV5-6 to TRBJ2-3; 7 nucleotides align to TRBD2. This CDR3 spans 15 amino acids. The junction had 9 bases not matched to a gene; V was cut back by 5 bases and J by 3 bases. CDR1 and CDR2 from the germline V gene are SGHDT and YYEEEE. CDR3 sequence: CASRTREAGTDTQYF. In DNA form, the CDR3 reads TGTGCCAGCAGGACCCGGGAGGCAGGTACAGATACGCAGTATTTT.

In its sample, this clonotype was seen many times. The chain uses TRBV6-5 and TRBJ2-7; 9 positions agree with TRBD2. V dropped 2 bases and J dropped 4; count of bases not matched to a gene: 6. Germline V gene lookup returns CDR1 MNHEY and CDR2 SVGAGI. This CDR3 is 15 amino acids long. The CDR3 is CASSYAAGGPYEQYF. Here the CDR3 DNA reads TGTGCCAGCAGTTACGCGGCGGGAGGGCCGTACGAGCAGTACTTC.

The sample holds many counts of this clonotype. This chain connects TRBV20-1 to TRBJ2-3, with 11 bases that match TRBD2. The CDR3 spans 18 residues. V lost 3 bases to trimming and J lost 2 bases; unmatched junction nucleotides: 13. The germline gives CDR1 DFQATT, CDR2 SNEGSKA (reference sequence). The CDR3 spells CSASEGLAVVPDTDTQYF. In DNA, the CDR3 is TGCAGTGCTAGTGAGGGACTAGCGGTCGTACCCGACACAGATACGCAGTATTTT.

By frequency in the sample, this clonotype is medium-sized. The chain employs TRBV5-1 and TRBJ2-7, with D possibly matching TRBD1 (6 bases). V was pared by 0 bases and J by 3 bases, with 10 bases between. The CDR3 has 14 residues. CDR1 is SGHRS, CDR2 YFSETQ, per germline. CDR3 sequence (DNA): TGCGCCAGCAGCTTGGAGGACAGCGACTACGAGCAGTACTTC. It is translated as CASSLEDSDYEQYF.

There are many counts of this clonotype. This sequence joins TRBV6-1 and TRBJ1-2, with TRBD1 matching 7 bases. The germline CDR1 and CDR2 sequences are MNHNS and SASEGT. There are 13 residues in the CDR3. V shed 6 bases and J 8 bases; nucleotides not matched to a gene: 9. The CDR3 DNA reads TGTGCCAGCAGCGCGACAGGGACGAGGGGCTACACCTTC. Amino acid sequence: CASSATGTRGYTF.

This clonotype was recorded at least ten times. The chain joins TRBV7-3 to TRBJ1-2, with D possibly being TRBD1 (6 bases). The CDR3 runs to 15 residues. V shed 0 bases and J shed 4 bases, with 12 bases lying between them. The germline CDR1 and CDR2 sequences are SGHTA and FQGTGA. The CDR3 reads CASSLTGGQSYGYTF. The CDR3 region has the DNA TGTGCCAGCAGCTTAACTGGTGGACAGTCCTATGGCTACACCTTC.

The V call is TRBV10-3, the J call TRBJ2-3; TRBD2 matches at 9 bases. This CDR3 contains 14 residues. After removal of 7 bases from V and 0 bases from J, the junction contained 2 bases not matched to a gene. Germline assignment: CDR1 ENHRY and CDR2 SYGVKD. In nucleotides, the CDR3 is TGTGCCATCAAGACTAGCGGTAGCACAGATACGCAGTATTTT. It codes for CAIKTSGSTDTQYF.

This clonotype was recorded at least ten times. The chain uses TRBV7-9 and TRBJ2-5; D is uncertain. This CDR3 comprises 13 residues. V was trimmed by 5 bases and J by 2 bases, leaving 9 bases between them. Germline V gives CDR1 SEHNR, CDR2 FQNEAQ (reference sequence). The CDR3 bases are TGTGCCAGCAGCCCGGACGTTCAAGAGACCCAGTACTTC. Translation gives CASSPDVQETQYF.

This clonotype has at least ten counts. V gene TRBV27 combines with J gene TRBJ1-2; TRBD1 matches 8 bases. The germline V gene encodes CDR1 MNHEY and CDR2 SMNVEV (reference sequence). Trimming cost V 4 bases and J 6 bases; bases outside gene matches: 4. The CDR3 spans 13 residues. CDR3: CASSSQGAHGYTF. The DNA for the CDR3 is TGTGCCAGCAGTTCTCAGGGGGCGCATGGCTACACCTTC.

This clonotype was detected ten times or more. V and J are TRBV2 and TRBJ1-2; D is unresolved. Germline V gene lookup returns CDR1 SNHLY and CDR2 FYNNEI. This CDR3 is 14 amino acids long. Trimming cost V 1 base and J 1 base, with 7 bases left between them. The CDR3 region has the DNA TGTGCCAGCAGTGAAGTCAGCGGTAACTATGGCTACACCTTC. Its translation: CASSEVSGNYGYTF.

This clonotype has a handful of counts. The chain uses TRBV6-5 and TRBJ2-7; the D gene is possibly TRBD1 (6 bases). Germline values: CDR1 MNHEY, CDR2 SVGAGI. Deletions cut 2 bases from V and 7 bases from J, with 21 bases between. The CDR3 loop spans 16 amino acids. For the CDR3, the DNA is TGTGCCAGCAGTTACGGTCTAGCACAGGGTCTGAGGGAGCAGTACTTC. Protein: CASSYGLAQGLREQYF.

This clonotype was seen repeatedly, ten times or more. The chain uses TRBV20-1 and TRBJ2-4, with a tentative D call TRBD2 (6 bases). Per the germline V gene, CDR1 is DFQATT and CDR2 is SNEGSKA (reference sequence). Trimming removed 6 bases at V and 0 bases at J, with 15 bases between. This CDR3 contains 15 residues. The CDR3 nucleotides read TGCAGTGCCTACGGGACTTCTCTAGCCAAAAACATTCAGTACTTC. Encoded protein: CSAYGTSLAKNIQYF.

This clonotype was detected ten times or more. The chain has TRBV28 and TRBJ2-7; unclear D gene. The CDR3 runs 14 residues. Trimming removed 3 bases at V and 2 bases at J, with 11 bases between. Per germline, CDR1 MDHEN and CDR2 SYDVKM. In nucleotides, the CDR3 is TGTGCCAGCAGTTTTATGGCGCGAGCCTACGAGCAGTACGTC. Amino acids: CASSFMARAYEQYV.

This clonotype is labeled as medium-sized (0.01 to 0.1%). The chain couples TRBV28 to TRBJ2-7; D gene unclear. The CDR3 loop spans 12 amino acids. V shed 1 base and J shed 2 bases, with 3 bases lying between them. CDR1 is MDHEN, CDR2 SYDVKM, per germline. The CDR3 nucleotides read TGTGCCAGCAGTTTATTTCCCTACGAGCAGTACTTC. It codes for CASSLFPYEQYF. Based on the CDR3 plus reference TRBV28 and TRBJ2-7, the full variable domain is DVKVTQSSRYLVKRTGEKVFLECVQDMDHENMFWYRQDPGLGLRLIYFSYDVKMKEKGDIPEGYSVSREKKERFSLILESASTNQTSMYLCASSLFPYEQYFGPGTRLTVT.

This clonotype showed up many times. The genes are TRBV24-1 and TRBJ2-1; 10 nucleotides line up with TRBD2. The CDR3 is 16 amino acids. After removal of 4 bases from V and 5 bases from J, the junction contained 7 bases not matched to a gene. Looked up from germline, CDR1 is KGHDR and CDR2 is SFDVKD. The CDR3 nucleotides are TGTGCCACCAGTGACTTTCCAACTAGCGGGGACAATGAGCAGTTCTTC. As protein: CATSDFPTSGDNEQFF.

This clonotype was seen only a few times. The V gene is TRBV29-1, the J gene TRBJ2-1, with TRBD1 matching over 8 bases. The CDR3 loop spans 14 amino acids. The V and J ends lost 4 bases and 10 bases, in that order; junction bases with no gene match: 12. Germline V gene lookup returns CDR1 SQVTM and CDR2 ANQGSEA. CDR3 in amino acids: CSVGGQGATREQFF. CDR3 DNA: TGCAGCGTTGGAGGGCAGGGGGCGACGCGGGAGCAGTTCTTC.

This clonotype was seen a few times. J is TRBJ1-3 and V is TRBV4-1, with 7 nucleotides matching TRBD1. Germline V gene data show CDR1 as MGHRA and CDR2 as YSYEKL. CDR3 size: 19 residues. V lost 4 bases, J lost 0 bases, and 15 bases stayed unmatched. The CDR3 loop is CASSRPGQHLLNSGNTIYF. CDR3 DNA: TGCGCCAGCAGCCGACCGGGACAGCACCTCCTAAACTCTGGAAACACCATATATTTT.